These 3 T cell receptor beta chains came from one sample sequenced in a study of blood T cell repertoires in COVID-19 (dated by TCRdb to about 2020). Library creation used the immunoSEQ multiplex PCR assay. In TCRdb, the immuneACCESS table is reduced to in-frame sequences with V and J assigned. These tables do not hold every clone; where another copy was compared, an unresolved V gene accounts for under half, and the others remain unexplained. This sample holds some 190,000 clones; 75% to 90% were observed only once. Over 2.5% of the sample is taken by the ten largest. The sequenced sample was peripheral blood. The receptor source for this set is a man aged 60-69 years with acute or convalescent COVID-19.

To note about this clone: The junction departs from germline at one end; a sequencing error may be responsible. This chain uses TRBV2 with TRBJ2-1; 7 bases fit TRBD2. CDR3 length: 8 residues. CDR1 is SNHLY, CDR2 FYNNEI, per germline. CDR3 protein: CASRREVF. For the CDR3, the DNA is TGTGCCAGCAGACGGGAGGTCTTC. Drawing the rest from reference TRBV2 and TRBJ2-1, the complete variable domain is EPEVTQTPSHQVTQMGQEVILRCVPISNHLYFYWYRQILGQKVEFLVSFYNNEISEKSEIFDDQFSVERPDGSNFTLKIRSTKLEDSAMYFCASRREVFGPGTRLTVL.

The chain combines TRBV4-2 with TRBJ2-7, with TRBD1 identical over 7 bases. The length of the CDR3 is 16 residues. The germline gives CDR1 LGHNA, CDR2 YNFKEQ. The V and J ends lost 4 bases and 5 bases, in that order; junction bases with no gene match: 14. The CDR3 region is CASSLGARSGGNEQYF. The CDR3 DNA reads TGTGCCAGCAGCCTAGGGGCTAGATCAGGGGGAAACGAGCAGTACTTC.

In the case of this clone: Compared with germline, one end of the junction differs, possibly owing to a read error. The V and J genes are TRBV7-7 and TRBJ2-7; 10 bases match TRBD2. CDR1 SSHAT and CDR2 FNYEAQ come from the germline V gene (reference sequence). CDR3 length: 15 amino acids. CDR3 protein: CASSPHLAGVGEQYF. For the CDR3, the DNA is TGTGCTAGCAGCCCGCATCTAGCGGGAGTAGGCGAGCAGTACTTC.